This T cell receptor beta chain was sequenced during a study of T cells after yellow fever vaccination. Study-wide findings and caveats: Researchers report a weaker secondary response that nonetheless peaked faster, day 5 versus 15.

This clonotype was recorded at least ten times. Its specificity is unknown. Via MiXCR, TCRdb re-called the 5' RACE reads, giving one row per CDR3 protein. The sample comprises hundreds of thousands of distinct CDR3 sequences, over 3.5% of which are singletons, and around 23% rests with the top ten. The V segment lost 4 bases and the J segment 2 bases; nucleotides outside the gene matches: 8. Germline loops: CDR1 SGHRS, CDR2 YFSETQ. The CDR3 totals 15 residues. Sample: PBMCs, taken 5 days after the yellow fever booster vaccination. The genes are TRBV5-1 and TRBJ1-2; 7 nucleotides align to TRBD1. The sequence came from a man aged 18-30 years who received the YFV17D yellow fever vaccine. In DNA form, the CDR3 reads TGCGCCAGCAGCACTATTCCGGGACAGAACTATGGCTACACCTTC. Amino acids: CASSTIPGQNYGYTF.